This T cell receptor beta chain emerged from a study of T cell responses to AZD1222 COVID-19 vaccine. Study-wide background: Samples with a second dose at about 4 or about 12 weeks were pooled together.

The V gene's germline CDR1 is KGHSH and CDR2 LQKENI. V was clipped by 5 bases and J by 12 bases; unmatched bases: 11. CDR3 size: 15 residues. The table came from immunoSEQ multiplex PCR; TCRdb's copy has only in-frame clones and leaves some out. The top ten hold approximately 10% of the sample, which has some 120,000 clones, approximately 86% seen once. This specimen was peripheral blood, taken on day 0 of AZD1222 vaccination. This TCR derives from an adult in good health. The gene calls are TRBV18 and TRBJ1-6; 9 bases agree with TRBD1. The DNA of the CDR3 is TGTGCCAGCTCAGAACAGGGGGCGAGTGAGGGACCCCTCCACTTT. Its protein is CASSEQGASEGPLHF.